What follows are 14 T cell receptor beta chains derived from one specimen sequenced in a study of blood T cell repertoires in COVID-19. The assay was immunoSEQ multiplex PCR, and TCRdb's table has in-frame clones only and misses some. The data show 50,000 to 70,000 clones, roughly 86% seen once. The sequencing input was peripheral blood. The receptors shown here come from a man aged 55 to 69 with active or convalescent COVID-19.

A single count supports this clone. The chain combines TRBV5-6 with TRBJ2-1, with TRBD2 as a possible D gene (7 bases). The CDR3 length is 16 residues. CDR1 and CDR2 from the germline V gene are SGHDT and YYEEEE. Trimming took off 1 base at V and 3 bases at J, with 14 bases between the two ends. CDR3 protein: CASSLREGTYYNEQFF. Here the CDR3 DNA reads TGTGCCAGCAGCTTGAGGGAGGGGACATACTACAATGAGCAGTTCTTC.

The chain recombines TRBV6-2 or TRBV6-3 with TRBJ1-6, with unresolved D. The CDR3 covers 15 residues. Trimming removed 6 bases at V and 4 bases at J, with 13 bases between. Germline CDR1 is MNHEY and CDR2 is SVGEGT. The CDR3 DNA reads TGTGCCAGCAGCGACATATCAGTATATAATTCACCCCTCCACTTT. Its translation: CASSDISVYNSPLHF.

The chain uses TRBV15 and TRBJ2-1; 10 bases agree with TRBD2. J lost 5 bases, V lost 1 base, and 2 bases had no gene match. CDR1 is LNHNV, CDR2 YYDKDF, per germline (reference sequence). The CDR3 totals 15 residues. In DNA form, the CDR3 reads TGTGCCACCAGCAGAGTTAGCGGGGGGCACAATGAGCAGTTCTTC. It is translated as CATSRVSGGHNEQFF.

The DNA for the CDR3 is TGTGCCAGCAGTTTACAAGCCACGGGGGATGGCTACACCTTC. It yields the protein CASSLQATGDGYTF. The chain links TRBV28 to TRBJ1-2; D is perhaps TRBD1 (5 bases). This CDR3 is 14 amino acids long. CDR1 is MDHEN and CDR2 is SYDVKM in the germline V gene. Trimming took 2 bases from V and 6 from J, leaving 13 bases between them.

V gene TRBV19 combines with J gene TRBJ1-4; D not resolved. The V end was cut by 9 bases, the J end by 4 bases, with 12 bases between. Looked up from germline, CDR1 is LNHDA and CDR2 is SQIVND (reference sequence). The CDR3 covers 13 residues. The chain's CDR3 is CASRETGNEKLFF. The CDR3, as DNA: TGTGCCAGCCGGGAGACGGGTAATGAAAAACTGTTTTTT.

This chain links TRBV7-2 with TRBJ2-5; D may be TRBD2 (5 bases). This CDR3 contains 14 residues. V was cut by 3 bases and J by 9 bases, with 17 bases left in between. Germline values: CDR1 SGHTA, CDR2 FQGNSA. CDR3 protein: CASSFKAVVVPQYF. CDR3 nucleotide sequence: TGTGCCAGCAGCTTTAAAGCGGTGGTGGTGCCCCAGTACTTC.

The chain links TRBV25-1 to TRBJ2-1; 7 nucleotides align to TRBD2. After removal of 6 bases from V and 4 bases from J, the junction contained 9 bases not matched to a gene. The CDR3 spans 15 residues. CDR1 and CDR2 from the germline V gene are MGHDK and SYGVNS. CDR3 in DNA: TGTGCCAGCAGCCCGCGGGGCGGGGGTTACAATGAGCAGTTCTTC. Protein product: CASSPRGGGYNEQFF.

As concerns this clone: At one end the junction does not follow the germline gene, possibly because of a read error. The gene calls are TRBV29-1 and TRBJ1-2; D is possibly TRBD1 (5 bases). The CDR3 totals 11 residues. The germline V gene encodes CDR1 SQVTM and CDR2 ANQGSEA. CDR3 in amino acids: CSVEAGGTFNF. The CDR3 DNA reads as TGCAGCGTTGAAGCCGGAGGGACGTTCAATTTC.

The V and J genes are TRBV5-8 and TRBJ1-5; tentatively, D is TRBD1 (5 bases). Trimming took off 4 bases at V and 2 bases at J, with 16 bases between the two ends. CDR1 and CDR2 (germline): SGHTS, YDEGEE. This CDR3 comprises 16 residues. The CDR3 DNA reads as TGTGCCAGCAGCGGGCCCAGGGCCGGCGGCAATCAGCCCCAGCATTTT. It is translated as CASSGPRAGGNQPQHF.

The chain joins TRBV6-1 to TRBJ1-1; a possible D gene is TRBD1 (5 bases). There are 15 residues in the CDR3. Per germline, CDR1 MNHNS and CDR2 SASEGT. The germline V and J ends were trimmed by 3 bases and 2 bases, with 13 bases remaining between them. CDR3 DNA: TGTGCCAGCAGTGATTTAGCAGGGTACAACACTGAAGCTTTCTTT. This translates into CASSDLAGYNTEAFF.

V is TRBV10-3 and J is TRBJ2-3; TRBD2 matches 12 bases. Trimming removed 6 bases from V and 2 bases from J; junction bases left unmatched: 3. The CDR3 has 15 amino acids. The germline CDR1 and CDR2 sequences are ENHRY and SYGVKD. The CDR3 reads CAIRRTSGITDTQYF. The CDR3, as DNA: TGTGCCATCAGGCGGACTAGCGGGATCACAGATACGCAGTATTTT.

The chain has TRBV7-2 and TRBJ1-1, with 9 bases fitting TRBD1. This CDR3 is 16 amino acids long. V shed 7 bases and J 5 bases; nucleotides not matched to a gene: 14. Germline loops: CDR1 SGHTA, CDR2 FQGNSA. CDR3 nucleotide sequence: TGTGCCAGCACCTCGATACCCCTCGGACAGGGGACTGAAGCTTTCTTT. The encoded protein is CASTSIPLGQGTEAFF.

The genes are TRBV5-4 and TRBJ1-2, with TRBD1 as a possible D gene (6 bases). The CDR3 is 12 residues long. CDR1 is SGHNT and CDR2 is YYREEE in the germline V gene (reference sequence). V was trimmed by 8 bases and J by 2 bases, leaving 10 bases between them. CDR3 DNA: TGTGCCAGTACCAGGGGAAACTATGGCTACACCTTC. This codes for CASTRGNYGYTF.

The V and J genes are TRBV5-1 and TRBJ1-1, with 7 bases fitting TRBD1. V gave up 4 bases and J gave up 0 bases; unmatched junction bases: 6. Germline CDR1 is SGHRS and CDR2 is YFSETQ. The CDR3 totals 15 residues. The CDR3 DNA follows: TGCGCCAGCAGCATGGGGGGGACAGTGAACACTGAAGCTTTCTTT. Translating it yields CASSMGGTVNTEAFF. Full variable domain (missing parts from reference TRBV5-1 and TRBJ1-1): KAGVTQTPRYLIKTRGQQVTLSCSPISGHRSVSWYQQTPGQGLQFLFEYFSETQRNKGNFPGRFSGRQFSNSRSEMNVSTLELGDSALYLCASSMGGTVNTEAFFGQGTRLTVV.